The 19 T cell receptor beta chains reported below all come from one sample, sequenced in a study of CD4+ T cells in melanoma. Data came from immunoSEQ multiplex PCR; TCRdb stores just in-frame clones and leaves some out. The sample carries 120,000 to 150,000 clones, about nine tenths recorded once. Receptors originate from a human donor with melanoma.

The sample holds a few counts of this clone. For the CDR3, the DNA is TGTGCCAGCAGACGTGACTCTGGGGCCAACGTCCTGACTTTC. It yields the protein CASRRDSGANVLTF. The rearrangement links TRBV6-5 to TRBJ2-6; D is uncertain. This CDR3 spans 14 amino acids. Germline-derived CDR1 and CDR2 are MNHEY and SVGAGI. With 6 bases removed from V and 0 bases from J, the gap between germline ends came to 6 bases.

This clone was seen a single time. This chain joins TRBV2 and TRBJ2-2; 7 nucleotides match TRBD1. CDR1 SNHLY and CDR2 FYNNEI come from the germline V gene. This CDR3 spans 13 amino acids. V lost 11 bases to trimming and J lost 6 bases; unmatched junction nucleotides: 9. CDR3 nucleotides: TGTGCCGCTAACAGGGGACGGGCCGGGGAGCTGTTTTTT. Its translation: CAANRGRAGELFF.

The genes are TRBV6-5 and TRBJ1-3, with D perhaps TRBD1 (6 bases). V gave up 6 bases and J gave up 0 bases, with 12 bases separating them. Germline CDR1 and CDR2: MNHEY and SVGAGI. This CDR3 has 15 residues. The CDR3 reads CASSPDRSSGNTIYF. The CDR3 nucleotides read TGTGCCAGCAGCCCGGACAGAAGCTCTGGAAACACCATATATTTT.

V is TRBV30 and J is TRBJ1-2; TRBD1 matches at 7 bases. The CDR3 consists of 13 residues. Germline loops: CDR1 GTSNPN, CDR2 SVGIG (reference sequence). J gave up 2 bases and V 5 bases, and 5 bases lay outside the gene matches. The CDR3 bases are TGTGCCTGGGGCCGACAGGGAAACTATGGCTACACCTTC. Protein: CAWGRQGNYGYTF.

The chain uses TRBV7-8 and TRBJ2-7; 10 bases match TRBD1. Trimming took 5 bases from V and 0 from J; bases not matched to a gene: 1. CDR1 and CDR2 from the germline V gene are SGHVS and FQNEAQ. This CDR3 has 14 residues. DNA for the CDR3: TGTGCCAGCAGCCGGGACAGGGGCTCCTACGAGCAGTACTTC. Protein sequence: CASSRDRGSYEQYF.

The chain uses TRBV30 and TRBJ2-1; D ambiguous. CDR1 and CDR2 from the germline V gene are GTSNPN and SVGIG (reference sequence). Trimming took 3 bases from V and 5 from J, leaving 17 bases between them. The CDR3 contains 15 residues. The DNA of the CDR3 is TGTGCCTGGAGCCTTGGCGGCAGAACTAACAATGAGCAGTTCTTC. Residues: CAWSLGGRTNNEQFF.

CDR3: CAWSVGGASAPLHF. The DNA for the CDR3 is TGTGCCTGGAGTGTCGGGGGGGCCTCGGCACCCCTCCACTTT. The gene calls are TRBV30 and TRBJ1-6; possible D gene TRBD1, 6 bases. V was shortened by 0 bases and J by 11 bases, with 14 bases between the two germline ends. Germline CDR1 GTSNPN, CDR2 SVGIG (reference sequence). This CDR3 region has 14 residues.

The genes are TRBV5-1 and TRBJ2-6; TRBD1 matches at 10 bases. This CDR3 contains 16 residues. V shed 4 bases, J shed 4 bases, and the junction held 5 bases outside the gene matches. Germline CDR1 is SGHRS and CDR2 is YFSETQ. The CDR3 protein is CASSGWTGGGANVLTF. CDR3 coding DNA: TGCGCCAGCAGCGGGTGGACAGGGGGAGGGGCCAACGTCCTGACTTTC.

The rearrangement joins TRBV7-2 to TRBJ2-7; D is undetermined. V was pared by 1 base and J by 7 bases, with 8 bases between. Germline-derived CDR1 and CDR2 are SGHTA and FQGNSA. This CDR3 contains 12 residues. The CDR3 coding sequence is TGTGCCAGCAGCTTAGGGGTATGGGAGCAGTACTTC. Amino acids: CASSLGVWEQYF.

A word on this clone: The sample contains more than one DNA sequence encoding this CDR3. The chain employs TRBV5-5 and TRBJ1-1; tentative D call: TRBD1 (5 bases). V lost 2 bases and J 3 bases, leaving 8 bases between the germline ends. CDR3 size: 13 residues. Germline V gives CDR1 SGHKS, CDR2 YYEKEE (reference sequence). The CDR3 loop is CASSLVRDTEAFF. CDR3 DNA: TGTGCCAGCAGCTTAGTCAGGGACACTGAAGCTTTCTTT.

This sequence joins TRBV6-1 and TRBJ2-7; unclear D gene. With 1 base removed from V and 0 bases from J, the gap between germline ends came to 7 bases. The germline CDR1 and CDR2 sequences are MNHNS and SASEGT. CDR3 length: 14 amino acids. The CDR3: CASSEEQFSYEQYF. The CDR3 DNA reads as TGTGCCAGCAGTGAAGAACAGTTCTCCTACGAGCAGTACTTC.

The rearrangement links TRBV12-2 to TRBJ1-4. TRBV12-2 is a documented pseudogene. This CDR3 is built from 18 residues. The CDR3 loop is CASRFGGSPMATNEKLFF. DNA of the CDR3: TGTGCAAGTCGCTTTGGGGGGTCACCAATGGCTACTAATGAAAAACTGTTTTTT.

The CDR3 is CASSQGASGETQYF. Written as DNA, the CDR3 is TGTGCCAGCAGCCAAGGCGCTAGCGGAGAGACCCAGTACTTC. This sequence joins TRBV4-2 and TRBJ2-5; 7 bases fit TRBD2. Unmatched junction bases numbered 3, after V lost 1 base and J lost 4 bases. Germline V gene data show CDR1 as LGHNA and CDR2 as YNFKEQ. This CDR3 contains 14 residues.

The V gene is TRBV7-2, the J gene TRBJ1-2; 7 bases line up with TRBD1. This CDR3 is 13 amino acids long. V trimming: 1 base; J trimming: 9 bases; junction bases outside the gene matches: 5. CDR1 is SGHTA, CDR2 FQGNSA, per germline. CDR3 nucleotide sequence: TGTGCCAGCAGCTTAGGAGGGGGCAGGAGCTACACCTTC. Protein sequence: CASSLGGGRSYTF.

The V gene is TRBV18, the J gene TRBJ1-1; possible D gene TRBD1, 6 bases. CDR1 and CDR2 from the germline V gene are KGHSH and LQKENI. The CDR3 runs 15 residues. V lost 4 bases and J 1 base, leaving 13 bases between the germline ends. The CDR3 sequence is CASSRRGPTNTEAFF. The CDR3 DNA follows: TGTGCCAGCTCACGCAGGGGCCCTACGAACACTGAAGCTTTCTTT.

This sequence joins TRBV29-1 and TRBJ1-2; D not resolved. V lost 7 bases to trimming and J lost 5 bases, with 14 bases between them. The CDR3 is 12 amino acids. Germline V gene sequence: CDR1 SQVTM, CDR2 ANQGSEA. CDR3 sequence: CSAVHGSYGYTF. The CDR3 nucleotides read TGCAGCGCTGTACACGGGTCATATGGCTACACCTTC.

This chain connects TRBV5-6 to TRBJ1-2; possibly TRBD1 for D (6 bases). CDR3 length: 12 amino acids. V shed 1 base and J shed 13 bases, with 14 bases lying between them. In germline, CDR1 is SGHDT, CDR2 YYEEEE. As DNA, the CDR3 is TGTGCCAGCAGCTTGTTAGGGTGGACAGTCACCTTC. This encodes CASSLLGWTVTF.

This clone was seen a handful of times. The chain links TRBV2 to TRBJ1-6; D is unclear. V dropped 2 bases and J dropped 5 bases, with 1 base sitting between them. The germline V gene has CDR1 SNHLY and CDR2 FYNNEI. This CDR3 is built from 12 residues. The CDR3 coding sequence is TGTGCCAGCAGTGAAAATAATTCACCCCTCCACTTT. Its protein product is CASSENNSPLHF.

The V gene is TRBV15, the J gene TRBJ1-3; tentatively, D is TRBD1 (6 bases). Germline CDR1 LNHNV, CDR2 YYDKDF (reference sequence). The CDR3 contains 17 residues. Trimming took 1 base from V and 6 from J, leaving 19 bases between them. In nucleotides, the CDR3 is TGTGCCACCAGCAGAGGGTCAGGGGTCCAGGGGTTAAACACCATATATTTT. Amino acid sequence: CATSRGSGVQGLNTIYF.